The clone carrying this T cell receptor (beta chain) was detected many times. Its antigen is unidentified. The data derive from a study of Ad26.COV2.S vaccination and SARS-CoV-2 variants. Study in general: Donor got 5x10^10 or 1x10^11 viral particles of Ad26.COV2.S.

Study-wide findings and caveats: Post-vaccination spike-specific CD8+ and CD4+ T cell responses reportedly had substantial breadth.

Germline V gene sequence: CDR1 MNHEY, CDR2 SMNVEV (reference sequence). V lost 4 bases and J 4 bases, leaving 10 bases between the germline ends. CDR3 length: 13 residues. Sequenced by immunoSEQ multiplex PCR; TCRdb stores in-frame clones only, minus some. The sample lists about half a million clones; about 89% were seen once. Documented treatment: 15 to 20 received Ad26.COV2.S at low or high dose, single or two shots; roughly 5 received placebo; per-sample allocation not given. Day 63 after the first vaccine or placebo injection was the time point for sampling. Its platform was an Ad26 vector, and its expressed antigen was Wuhan-strain SARS-CoV-2 spike.

This TCR derives from a person aged 18-60 years who received the Ad26.COV2.S COVID-19 vaccine or a placebo. The chain links TRBV27 to TRBJ1-1; no reliable D call. The specimen comprised peripheral blood, sampled in a trial of Ad26.COV2.S vaccine versus placebo. The CDR3 bases are TGTGCCAGCAGTTCAGGCCGGGGCACTGAAGCTTTCTTT. Translating gives CASSSGRGTEAFF.